What follows is one T cell receptor (beta chain) and its context. The source of the sample is a study of blood T cell repertoires in COVID-19. The overall study: Donors in the United States, Italy and Spain gave samples during acute or convalescent COVID-19. PBMCs, B-cell-depleted T cells, or T cells were the source of the cDNA or gDNA that made up the material.

Methods used by the authors: Reference gene primer amplification in the assay estimated nucleated cell counts. Repertoires were generated with immunoSEQ multiplex PCR, while TCRdb's copy carries only in-frame clones and drops some. D and trimming were read from the DNA, whereas the V and J calls and clone size are those reported in that table. The table shows approximately 15,000 clones, with about 80% occurring only once. Trimming at V came to 5 bases and at J to 4 bases, leaving 6 bases not matched to a gene. The CDR3 totals 14 residues. Germline loops: CDR1 SGHNT, CDR2 YENEEA. The clonotype originates from a human donor in a cohort sampled during active COVID-19. V is TRBV11-3 and J is TRBJ2-3; 7 bases are shared with TRBD1. Sequenced material: peripheral blood. The CDR3 DNA reads as TGTGCCAGCAGCCGAGGGGGCCCCGCAGATACGCAGTATTTT. Protein product: CASSRGGPADTQYF.